This T cell receptor (beta chain) was observed in a study of T cell responses to AZD1222 COVID-19 vaccine. Overall study results and limits: Seropositive at baseline were only a handful of AZD1222 recipients. Among the donors, most were white British and more were female, and clonal diversity was possibly underestimated. Spike-wide coverage was observed for vaccine-associated CD4 TCRs, with dominant responses at 160-218 and 743-854. Spike-specific TCR breadth rose after two AZD1222 doses, and depth rose as well.

Note on this clone: Antigen: not known.

Data came from immunoSEQ multiplex PCR; TCRdb stores just in-frame clones and leaves some out. The table includes under 170,000 clones, 90% to 95% detected once. Germline V gene data show CDR1 as SGHNT and CDR2 as YENEEA. This CDR3 spans 15 amino acids. Trimming cost V 5 bases and J 0 bases, with 12 bases left between them. The sample here was peripheral blood, taken on day 0 of AZD1222 vaccination. The genes are TRBV11-3 and TRBJ2-3; D is perhaps TRBD2 (6 bases). This sequence was found in an adult in good health. CDR3 DNA: TGTGCCAGCAGCACGGGACTCCTAAGCACAGATACGCAGTATTTT. Its protein product is CASSTGLLSTDTQYF.